A single T cell receptor beta chain is shown here with its context. The entry originates in a study of cytomegalovirus exposure and HLA in healthy donors. Per the germline V gene, CDR1 is MDHEN and CDR2 is SYDVKM. The ends lost 4 bases at V and 1 base at J; junction bases unmatched: 9. CDR3 length: 19 amino acids. It was with 60 Vbeta and 13 Jbeta primers that the PCR ran. The method was immunoSEQ multiplex PCR; TCRdb's version includes in-frame clones alone and lacks a portion of them. This repertoire shows 64,000 or so clones, 85% found once; its top ten account for about 11%. This sequence was found in a female donor in good health and CMV-seronegative. Sequencing was performed on PBMCs. The chain has TRBV28 and TRBJ2-2; 13 positions agree with TRBD2. In DNA form, the CDR3 reads TGTGCCAGCAGTTCAATCAGGGGACTAGCGGGACTGAACACCGGGGAGCTGTTTTTT. This sequence encodes CASSSIRGLAGLNTGELFF.